The clone carrying this TCR beta chain has just one count. The protocol was immunoSEQ multiplex PCR, while the TCRdb copy is restricted to in-frame clones and leaves out a portion. The repertoire holds under 20,000 clones, with around four fifths as singletons. The source of the sample is a study of OX40 agonist ivuxolimab in advanced cancers. Study-level background: The diagnoses of dose-escalation patients were hepatocellular carcinoma, melanoma, renal cell or head and neck cancer. Patients were approximately 80% male with ages about 20 to 79, mean approximately 62. Partial responses, seen in three patients, involved one hepatocellular carcinoma and two cutaneous melanomas.

The germline gives CDR1 SGHAT, CDR2 FQNNGV. Trimming shortened V by 4 bases and J by 4 bases, and 9 bases separated the two germline ends. This CDR3 is 13 amino acids long. This clonotype originated in an adult with an advanced solid tumor such as melanoma, head and neck, liver or kidney cancer. Sequences were derived from CD4+ or CD8+ T cells sorted from blood, sampled in a trial of the OX40 agonist ivuxolimab. This sequence joins TRBV11-2 and TRBJ2-3; D not certain. CDR3: CASSSIPSDTQYF. The CDR3, as DNA: TGTGCCAGCAGCTCGATCCCATCAGATACGCAGTATTTT.